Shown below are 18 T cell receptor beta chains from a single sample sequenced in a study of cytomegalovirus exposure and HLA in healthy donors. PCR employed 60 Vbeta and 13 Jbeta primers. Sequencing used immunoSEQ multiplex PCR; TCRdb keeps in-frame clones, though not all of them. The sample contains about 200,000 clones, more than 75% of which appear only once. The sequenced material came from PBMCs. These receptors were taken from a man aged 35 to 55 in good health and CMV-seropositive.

CDR3 residues: CAISGQTYEQYF. DNA for the CDR3: TGTGCCATCTCGGGACAGACCTACGAGCAGTACTTC. The chain carries TRBV10-3 and TRBJ2-7; 7 bases are a match to TRBD1. CDR1 and CDR2 (germline): ENHRY, SYGVKD. The CDR3 totals 12 residues. With 8 bases clipped from V and 2 bases from J, the junction kept 3 bases outside the gene matches.

The CDR3 DNA follows: TGTGCCAGCAGCCAGGACAGGGGGACAGATACGCAGTATTTT. As protein: CASSQDRGTDTQYF. J is TRBJ2-3 and V is TRBV9; 10 positions match TRBD1. The V segment lost 4 bases and the J segment 3 bases; nucleotides outside the gene matches: 2. CDR1 SGDLS and CDR2 YYNGEE come from the germline V gene. The CDR3 extends over 14 amino acids.

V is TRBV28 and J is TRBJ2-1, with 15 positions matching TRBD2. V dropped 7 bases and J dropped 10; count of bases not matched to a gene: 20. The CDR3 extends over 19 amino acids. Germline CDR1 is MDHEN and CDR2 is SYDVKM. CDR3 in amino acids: CASTETVGTSGRSRHEQFF. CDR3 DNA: TGTGCCAGCACCGAAACAGTCGGGACTAGCGGGAGGTCTCGTCACGAGCAGTTCTTC. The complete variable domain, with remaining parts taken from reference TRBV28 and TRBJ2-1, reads DVKVTQSSRYLVKRTGEKVFLECVQDMDHENMFWYRQDPGLGLRLIYFSYDVKMKEKGDIPEGYSVSREKKERFSLILESASTNQTSMYLCASTETVGTSGRSRHEQFFGPGTRLTVL.

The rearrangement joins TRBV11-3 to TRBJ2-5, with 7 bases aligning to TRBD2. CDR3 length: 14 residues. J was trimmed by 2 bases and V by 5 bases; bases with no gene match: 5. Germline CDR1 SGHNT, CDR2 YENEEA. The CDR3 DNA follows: TGTGCCAGCAGCAAGAGCGGGAAACAAGAGACCCAGTACTTC. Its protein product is CASSKSGKQETQYF.

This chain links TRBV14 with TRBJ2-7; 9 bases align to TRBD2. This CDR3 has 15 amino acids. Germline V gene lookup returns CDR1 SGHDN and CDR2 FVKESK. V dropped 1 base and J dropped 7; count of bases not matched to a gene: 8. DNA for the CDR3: TGTGCCAGCAGCCAAGGGGTAGCGGGAGCCAGGGAGCAGTACTTC. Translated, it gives CASSQGVAGAREQYF.

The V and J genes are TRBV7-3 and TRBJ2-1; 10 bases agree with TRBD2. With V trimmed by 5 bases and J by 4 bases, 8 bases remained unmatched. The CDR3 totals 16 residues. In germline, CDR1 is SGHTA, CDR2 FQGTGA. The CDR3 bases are TGTGCCAGCAGCCTAAGGGGGACTAGCGAGTACAATGAGCAGTTCTTC. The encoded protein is CASSLRGTSEYNEQFF.

CDR3 DNA sequence: TGTGCCAGCAGCTTAGCGTTGACTAGCGGGATTACCTACGAGCAGTACTTC. It yields the protein CASSLALTSGITYEQYF. The V and J genes are TRBV7-9 and TRBJ2-7, with 11 nucleotides matching TRBD2. CDR3 length: 17 amino acids. Per the germline V gene, CDR1 is SEHNR and CDR2 is FQNEAQ (reference sequence). J was trimmed by 2 bases and V by 0 bases; bases with no gene match: 6.

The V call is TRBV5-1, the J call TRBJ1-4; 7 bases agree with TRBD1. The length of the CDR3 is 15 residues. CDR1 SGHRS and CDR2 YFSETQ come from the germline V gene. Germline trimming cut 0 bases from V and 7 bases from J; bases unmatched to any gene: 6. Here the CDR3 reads CASSLGRGQPEKLFF. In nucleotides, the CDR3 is TGCGCCAGCAGCTTGGGTAGGGGACAGCCTGAAAAACTGTTTTTT.

DNA for the CDR3: TGTGCCAGCAGCCCGGGACAGGGGAGTCAGCCCCAGCATTTT. Translating it yields CASSPGQGSQPQHF. This chain connects TRBV9 to TRBJ1-5; TRBD1 agrees at 10 bases. The CDR3 covers 14 residues. Germline CDR1 is SGDLS and CDR2 is YYNGEE. With V trimmed by 4 bases and J by 6 bases, 4 bases remained unmatched.

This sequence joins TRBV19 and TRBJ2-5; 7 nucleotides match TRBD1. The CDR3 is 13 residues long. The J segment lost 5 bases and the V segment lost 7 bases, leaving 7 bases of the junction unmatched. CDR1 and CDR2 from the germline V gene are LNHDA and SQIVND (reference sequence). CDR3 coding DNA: TGTGCCAGTAAGAGGACAGGTGGGGAGACCCAGTACTTC. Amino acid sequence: CASKRTGGETQYF.

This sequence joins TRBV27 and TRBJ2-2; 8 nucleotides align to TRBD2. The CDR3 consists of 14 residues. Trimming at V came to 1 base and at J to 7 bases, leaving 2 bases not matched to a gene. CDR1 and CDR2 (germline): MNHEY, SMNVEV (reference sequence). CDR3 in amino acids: CASSLLAGGGELFF. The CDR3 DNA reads TGTGCCAGCAGTTTATTGGCGGGGGGCGGGGAGCTGTTTTTT.

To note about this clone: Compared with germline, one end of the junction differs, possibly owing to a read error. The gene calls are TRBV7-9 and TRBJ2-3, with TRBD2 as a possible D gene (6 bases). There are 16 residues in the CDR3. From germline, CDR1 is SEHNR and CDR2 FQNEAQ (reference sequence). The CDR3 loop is CSSSLLAGGWGNTQYF. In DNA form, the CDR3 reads TGTTCCAGCAGCTTATTGGCCGGGGGTTGGGGGAATACGCAGTATTTT.

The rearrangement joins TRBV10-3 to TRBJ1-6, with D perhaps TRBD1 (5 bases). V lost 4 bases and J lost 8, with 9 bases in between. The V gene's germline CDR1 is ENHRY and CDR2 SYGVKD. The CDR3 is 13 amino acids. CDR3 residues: CAISGQGDSPLHF. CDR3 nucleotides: TGTGCCATCAGTGGCCAGGGCGATTCACCCCTCCACTTT.

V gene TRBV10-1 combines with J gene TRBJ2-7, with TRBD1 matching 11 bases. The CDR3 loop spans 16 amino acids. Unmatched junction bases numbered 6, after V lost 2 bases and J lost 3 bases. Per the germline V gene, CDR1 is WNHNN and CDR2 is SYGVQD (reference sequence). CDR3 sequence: CASSEGTGGPIYEQYF. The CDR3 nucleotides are TGCGCCAGCAGTGAGGGGACAGGGGGACCCATCTACGAGCAGTACTTC.

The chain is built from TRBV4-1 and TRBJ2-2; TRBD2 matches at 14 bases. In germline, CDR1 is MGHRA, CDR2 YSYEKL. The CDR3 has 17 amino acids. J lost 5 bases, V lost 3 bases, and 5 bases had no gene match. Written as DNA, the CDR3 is TGCGCCAGCAGCCAGGGACTAGCGGGAGTGAGAACCGGGGAGCTGTTTTTT. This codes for CASSQGLAGVRTGELFF.

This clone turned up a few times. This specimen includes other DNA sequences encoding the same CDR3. CDR3: CASSTTGDSYNEQFF. In DNA, the CDR3 is TGTGCCAGCAGTACAACAGGGGACTCCTACAATGAGCAGTTCTTC. This chain connects TRBV6-5 to TRBJ2-1; 7 bases are a match to TRBD1. After removal of 5 bases from V and 0 bases from J, the junction contained 4 bases not matched to a gene. CDR3 length: 15 residues. CDR1 and CDR2 (germline): MNHEY, SVGAGI.

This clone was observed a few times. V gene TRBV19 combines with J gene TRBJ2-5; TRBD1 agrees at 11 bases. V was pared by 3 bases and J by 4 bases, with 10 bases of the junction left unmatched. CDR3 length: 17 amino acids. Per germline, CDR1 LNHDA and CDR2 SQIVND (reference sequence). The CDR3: CASSIFGQGARLETQYF. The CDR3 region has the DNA TGTGCCAGTAGTATCTTCGGACAGGGGGCGAGGTTAGAGACCCAGTACTTC.

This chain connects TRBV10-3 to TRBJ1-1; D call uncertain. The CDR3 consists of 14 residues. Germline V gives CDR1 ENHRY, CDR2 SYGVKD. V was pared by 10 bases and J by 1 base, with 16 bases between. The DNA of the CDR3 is TGTGCCAGCAGCACTCTAGTAGGGAACACTGAAGCTTTCTTT. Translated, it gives CASSTLVGNTEAFF.